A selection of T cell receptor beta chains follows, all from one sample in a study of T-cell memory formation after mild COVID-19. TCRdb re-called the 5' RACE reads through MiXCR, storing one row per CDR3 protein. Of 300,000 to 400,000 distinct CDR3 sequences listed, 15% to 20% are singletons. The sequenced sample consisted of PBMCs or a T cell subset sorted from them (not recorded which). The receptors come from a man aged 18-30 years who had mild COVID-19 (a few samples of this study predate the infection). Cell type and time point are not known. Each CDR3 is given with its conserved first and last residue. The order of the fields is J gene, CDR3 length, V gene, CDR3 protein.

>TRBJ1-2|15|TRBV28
CASTTYGSSNYGYTF
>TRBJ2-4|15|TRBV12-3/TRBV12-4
CASSLISGGASIQYF
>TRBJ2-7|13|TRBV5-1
CASSLIGTLEQYF
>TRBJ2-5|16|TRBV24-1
CATSEHPGGVKETQYF
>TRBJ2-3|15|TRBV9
CASSVFSGLTDTQYF
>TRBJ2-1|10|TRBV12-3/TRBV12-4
CASGPGEQFF
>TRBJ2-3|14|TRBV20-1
CSASGQSSTDTQYF
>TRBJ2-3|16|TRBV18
CASSPPSSGGADTQYF
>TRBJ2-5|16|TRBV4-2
CASSQGGQPGEETQYF
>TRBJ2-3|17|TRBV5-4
CASRPGTGGEGTDTQYF
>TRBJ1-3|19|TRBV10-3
CAIPLEGPKIPSSGNTIYF
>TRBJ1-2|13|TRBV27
CASSLIPGEGYTF
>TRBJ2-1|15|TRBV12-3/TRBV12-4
CASRPLGLAGAFIVF
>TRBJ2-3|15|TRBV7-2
CASSLQSVSTDTQYF
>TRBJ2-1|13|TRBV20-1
CSATTSGANEQFF
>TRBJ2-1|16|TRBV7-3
CASSLSGTRRPNEQFF
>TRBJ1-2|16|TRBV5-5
CASSPRRDRSNYGYTF
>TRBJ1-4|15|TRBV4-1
CASSQLLRGSEKLFF
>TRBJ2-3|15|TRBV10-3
CAIGAAGQAADTQYF
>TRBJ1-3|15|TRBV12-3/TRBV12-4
CASSRTGGAGNTIYF
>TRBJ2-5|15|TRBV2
CASSEPDLGKETQYF
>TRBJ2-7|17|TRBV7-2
CASSSTGEVGVGYEQYF
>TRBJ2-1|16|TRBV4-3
CASSQWLETASNEQFF
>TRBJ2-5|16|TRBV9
CASSVASGDYQETQYF
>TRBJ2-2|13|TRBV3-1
CASSFTHTGELFF
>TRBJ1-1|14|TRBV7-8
CASSHPGQGAEAFF
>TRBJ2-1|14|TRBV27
CASSPESPGDEQFF
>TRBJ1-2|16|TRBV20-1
CSARMNRADTNYGYTF
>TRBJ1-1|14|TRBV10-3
CAISDSPGNTEAFF
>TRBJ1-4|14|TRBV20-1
CSARDSGASGKLFF
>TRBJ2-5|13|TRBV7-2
CASRPSGQETQYF
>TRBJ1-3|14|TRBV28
CASIYQGNGNTIYF
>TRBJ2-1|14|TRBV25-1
CASSPDGGINEQFF
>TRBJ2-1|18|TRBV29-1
CSVAALGPSRAPDNEQFF
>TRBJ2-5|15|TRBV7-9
CASSGLGQGKETQYF
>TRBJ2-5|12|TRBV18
CASYSGGQTQYF
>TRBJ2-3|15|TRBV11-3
CASSQVAGGGNTQYF
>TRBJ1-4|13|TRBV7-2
CASSLQLNEKLFF
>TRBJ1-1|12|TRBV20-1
CSARGLVSEAFF
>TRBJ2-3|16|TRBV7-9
CASSHLAGSSTDTQYF
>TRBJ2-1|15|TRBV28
CASKGWERGQVEQFF
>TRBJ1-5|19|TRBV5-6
CASSLGTPRVSGDNQPQHF
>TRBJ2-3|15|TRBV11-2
CASTLSGGAIDTQYF
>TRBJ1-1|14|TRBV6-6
CASILSGLNTEAFF
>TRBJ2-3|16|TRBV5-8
CASSLGTSGGTDTQYF
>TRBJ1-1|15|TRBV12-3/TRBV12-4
CATQIPTLTNTEAFF
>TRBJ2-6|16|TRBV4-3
CASSQDRGTGANVLTF
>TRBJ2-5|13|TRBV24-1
CATSGGHQETQYF
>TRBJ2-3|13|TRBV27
CASRTQGTDTQYF
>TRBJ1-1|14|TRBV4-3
CASSQDLRANEAFF
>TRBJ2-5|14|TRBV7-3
CASSPQPVGETQYF
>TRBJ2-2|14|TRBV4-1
CASSRGEGTGELFF
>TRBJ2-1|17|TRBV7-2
CASSQGLADSSYNEQFF
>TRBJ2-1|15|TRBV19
CASRPRGGTYNEQFF
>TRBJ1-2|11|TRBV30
CAWRKGGGYTF
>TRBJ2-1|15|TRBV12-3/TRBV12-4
CASSASGGGRGEQFF